This TCR beta chain was documented in a study of blood T cell repertoires in COVID-19. This CDR3 has 14 amino acids. Looked up from germline, CDR1 is KGHDR and CDR2 is SFDVKD. V lost 0 bases to trimming and J lost 12 bases, with 14 bases between them. Clones were read by immunoSEQ multiplex PCR, and TCRdb kept only the in-frame ones, dropping some. This sample has roughly 5,700 clones, with approximately 88% found just once. J is TRBJ2-4 and V is TRBV24-1; D is perhaps TRBD1 (6 bases). The TCR was taken from a human donor in a cohort sampled during active COVID-19. The sequenced material came from peripheral blood. The CDR3: CATSDLTRTDGQYF. As DNA, the CDR3 is TGTGCCACCAGTGATTTGACCCGGACAGACGGTCAGTACTTC.